The present T cell receptor (beta chain) was sequenced within a study of response to subunit inactivated influenza vaccine. Study results and caveats: The study's authors posited that every seasonal influenza vaccination enlists few new T cells.

TCRdb itself ran the RT-PCR reads through MiXCR, one entry per CDR3 protein. The top ten clones hold about 11% of a sample with hundreds of thousands of distinct CDR3 sequences, approximately 10% of them seen once. The CDR3 extends over 16 amino acids. CDR1 is LGHNA, CDR2 YNFKEQ, per germline. The trim removed 3 bases at V and 2 bases at J, leaving 8 bases unmatched. There are a few counts of this clonotype. Antigen specificity is unknown. The same specimen was also included in a second study, on T cells expressing NK-cell markers. That source reports: In generating TCR beta cDNA, 5'RACE template switching with UMIs was used. Sorted T-cell subsets CD3+CD56+NKG2C+, CD3+CD56+NKG2C- and CD3+CD56-NKG2C+ were TCR beta-sequenced. Of eight sequenced donors, seven were HCMV-seropositive and one HCMV-seronegative.

Source: PBMCs from blood, taken on the day of vaccination. This receptor was identified in a man aged 50 to 60 who received an inactivated influenza vaccine. This chain connects TRBV4-2 to TRBJ2-3; 7 bases match TRBD1. The CDR3 DNA is TGTGCCAGCAGCCAGGCAGGGGGTCCGGTCACAGATACGCAGTATTTT. Translation gives CASSQAGGPVTDTQYF.